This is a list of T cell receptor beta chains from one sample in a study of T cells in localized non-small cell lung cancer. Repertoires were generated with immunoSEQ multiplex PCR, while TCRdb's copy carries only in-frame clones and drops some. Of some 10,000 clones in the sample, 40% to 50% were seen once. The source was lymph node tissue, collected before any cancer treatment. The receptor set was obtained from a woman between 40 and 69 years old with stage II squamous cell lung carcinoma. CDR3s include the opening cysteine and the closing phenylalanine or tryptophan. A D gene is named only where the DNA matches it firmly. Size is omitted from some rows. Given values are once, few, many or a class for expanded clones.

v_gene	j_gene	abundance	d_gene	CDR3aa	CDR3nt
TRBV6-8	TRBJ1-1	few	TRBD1	CASSPGQLIGIEAFF	TGTGCCAGCAGCCCGGGACAGCTCATAGGTATTGAAGCTTTCTTT
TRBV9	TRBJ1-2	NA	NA	CASTPGAYPYGYTF	TGTGCCAGCACCCCTGGGGCGTACCCCTATGGCTACACCTTC
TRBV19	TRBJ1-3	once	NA	CASRRTASSGNTIYF	TGTGCCAGTAGGAGGACAGCCAGCTCTGGAAACACCATATATTTT
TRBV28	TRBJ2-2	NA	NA	CASSLPAGNTGELFF	TGTGCCAGCAGTTTACCGGCAGGGAACACCGGGGAGCTGTTTTTT
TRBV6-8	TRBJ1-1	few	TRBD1	CASGDRVRNTEAFF	TGTGCCAGCGGGGACAGGGTGAGGAACACTGAAGCTTTCTTT
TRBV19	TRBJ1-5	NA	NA	CASSSRVINQPQHF	TGTGCCAGTAGTTCCCGGGTTATTAATCAGCCCCAGCATTTT
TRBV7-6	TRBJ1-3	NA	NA	CASSQLSSGNTIYF	TGTGCCAGCAGCCAATTAAGCTCTGGAAACACCATATATTTT
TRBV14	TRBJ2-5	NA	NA	CASSLLRGTQYF	TGTGCCAGCAGCCTCTTACGTGGGACCCAGTACTTC
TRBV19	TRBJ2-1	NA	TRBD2	CASSEVSGRSEQFF	TGTGCCAGTAGTGAGGTTAGCGGGAGAAGTGAGCAGTTCTTC
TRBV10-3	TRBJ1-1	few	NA	CAISESIELLGTEAFF	TGTGCCATCAGTGAGTCTATAGAGCTTTTGGGCACTGAAGCTTTCTTT
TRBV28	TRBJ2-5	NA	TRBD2	CATLGGVQTQYF	TGTGCCACCTTGGGAGGGGTACAGACCCAGTACTTC
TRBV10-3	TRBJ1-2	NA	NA	CAISEHNLSQNYGYTF	TGTGCCATCAGTGAGCATAACCTAAGTCAGAACTATGGCTACACCTTC